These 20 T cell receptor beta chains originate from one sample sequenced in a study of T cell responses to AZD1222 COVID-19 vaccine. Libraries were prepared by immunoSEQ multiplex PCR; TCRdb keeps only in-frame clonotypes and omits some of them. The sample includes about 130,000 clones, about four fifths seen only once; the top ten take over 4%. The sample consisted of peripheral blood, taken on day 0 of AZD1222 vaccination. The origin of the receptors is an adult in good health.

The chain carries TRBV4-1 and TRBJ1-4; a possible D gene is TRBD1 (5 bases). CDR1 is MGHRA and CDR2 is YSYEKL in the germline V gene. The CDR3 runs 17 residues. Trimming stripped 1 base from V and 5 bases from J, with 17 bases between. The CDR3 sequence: CASSQVLGVRGNEKLFF. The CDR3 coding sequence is TGCGCCAGCAGCCAAGTATTAGGGGTGCGAGGAAATGAAAAACTGTTTTTT.

This chain's CDR3 is CAMNDPGRGYTF. CDR3 DNA sequence: TGTGCCATGAATGACCCAGGACGTGGCTACACCTTC. V usage is TRBV10-3 and J usage is TRBJ1-2; D call uncertain. Trimming stripped 9 bases from V and 7 bases from J, with 15 bases between. The CDR3 covers 12 residues. CDR1 ENHRY and CDR2 SYGVKD come from the germline V gene.

CDR3 loop: CASSKDREGYEQYF. CDR3 DNA: TGTGCCAGCAGTAAGGACAGGGAGGGCTACGAGCAGTACTTC. This chain uses TRBV28 with TRBJ2-7; possible D gene TRBD1, 8 bases. V lost 5 bases and J lost 3, with 14 bases in between. In germline, CDR1 is MDHEN, CDR2 SYDVKM. The CDR3 extends over 14 amino acids.

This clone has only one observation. The CDR3 DNA sequence: TGTGCCAGTAGTTTTCGAGACACCGGGGAGCTGTTTTTT. Amino acid sequence: CASSFRDTGELFF. This rearrangement joins TRBV19 to TRBJ2-2; D remains unclear. V shed 5 bases and J shed 3 bases, with 7 bases lying between them. The CDR3 consists of 13 residues. CDR1 LNHDA and CDR2 SQIVND come from the germline V gene (reference sequence).

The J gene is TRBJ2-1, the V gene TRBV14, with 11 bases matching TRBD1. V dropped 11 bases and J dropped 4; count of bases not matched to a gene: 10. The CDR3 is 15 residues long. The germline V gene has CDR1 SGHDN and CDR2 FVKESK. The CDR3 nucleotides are TGTGCCTCCGGGACAGGGGGTCTTTTTTACAATGAGCAGTTCTTC. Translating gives CASGTGGLFYNEQFF.

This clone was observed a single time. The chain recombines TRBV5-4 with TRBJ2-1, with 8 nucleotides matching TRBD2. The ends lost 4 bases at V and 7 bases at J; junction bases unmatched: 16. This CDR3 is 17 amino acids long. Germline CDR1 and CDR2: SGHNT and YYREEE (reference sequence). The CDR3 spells CASSPNAGFGGGNEQFF. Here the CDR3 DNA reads TGTGCCAGCAGCCCAAATGCAGGGTTCGGGGGGGGTAATGAGCAGTTCTTC.

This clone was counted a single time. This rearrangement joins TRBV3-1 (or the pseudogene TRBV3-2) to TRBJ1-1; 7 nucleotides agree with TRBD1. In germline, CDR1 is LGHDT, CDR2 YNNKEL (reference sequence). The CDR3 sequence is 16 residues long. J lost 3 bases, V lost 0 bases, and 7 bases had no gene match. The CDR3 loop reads CASSQDRQGTDTEAFF. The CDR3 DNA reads TGTGCCAGCAGCCAAGATCGACAGGGCACGGACACTGAAGCTTTCTTT.

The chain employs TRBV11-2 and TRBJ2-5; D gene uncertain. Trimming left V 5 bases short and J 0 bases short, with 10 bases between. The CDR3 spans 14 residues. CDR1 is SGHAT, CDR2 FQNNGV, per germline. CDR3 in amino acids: CASSENINQETQYF. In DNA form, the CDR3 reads TGTGCCAGCAGCGAAAACATAAACCAAGAGACCCAGTACTTC.

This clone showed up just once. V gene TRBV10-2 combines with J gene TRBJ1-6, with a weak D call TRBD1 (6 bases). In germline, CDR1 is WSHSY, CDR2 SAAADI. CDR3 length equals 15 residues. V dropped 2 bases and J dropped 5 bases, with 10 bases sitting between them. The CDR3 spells CASSEGGANNSPLHF. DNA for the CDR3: TGCGCCAGCAGTGAGGGGGGGGCGAATAATTCACCCCTCCACTTT.

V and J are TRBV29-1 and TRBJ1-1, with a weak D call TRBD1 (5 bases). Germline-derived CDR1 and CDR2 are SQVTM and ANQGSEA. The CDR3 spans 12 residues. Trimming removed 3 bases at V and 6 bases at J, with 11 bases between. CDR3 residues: CSVDRVRAEAFF. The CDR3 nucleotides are TGCAGCGTTGACAGGGTAAGGGCTGAAGCTTTCTTT.

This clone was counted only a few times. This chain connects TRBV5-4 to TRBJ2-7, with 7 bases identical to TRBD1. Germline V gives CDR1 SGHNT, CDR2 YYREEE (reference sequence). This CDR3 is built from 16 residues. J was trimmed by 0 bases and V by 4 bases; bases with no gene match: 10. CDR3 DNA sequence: TGTGCCAGCAGCCAACTAGGGGGCCCCAGCTCCTACGAGCAGTACTTC. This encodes CASSQLGGPSSYEQYF.

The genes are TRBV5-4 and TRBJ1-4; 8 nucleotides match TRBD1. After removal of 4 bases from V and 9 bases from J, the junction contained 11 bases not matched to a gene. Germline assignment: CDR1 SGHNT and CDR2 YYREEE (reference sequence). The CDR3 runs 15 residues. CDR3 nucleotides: TGTGCCAGCAGCCGCACCGGGACAGGCCCGAAAAAACTGTTTTTT. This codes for CASSRTGTGPKKLFF.

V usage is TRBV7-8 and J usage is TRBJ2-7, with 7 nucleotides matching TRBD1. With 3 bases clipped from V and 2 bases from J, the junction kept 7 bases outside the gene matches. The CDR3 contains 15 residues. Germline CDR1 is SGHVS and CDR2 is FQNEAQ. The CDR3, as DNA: TGTGCCAGCAGCTTGAGTAGGGACAGACCCTACGAGCAGTACTTC. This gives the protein CASSLSRDRPYEQYF.

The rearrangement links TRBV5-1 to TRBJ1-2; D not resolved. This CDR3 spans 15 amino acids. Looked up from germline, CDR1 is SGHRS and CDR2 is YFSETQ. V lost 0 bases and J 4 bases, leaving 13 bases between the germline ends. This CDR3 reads CASSLEQQALYGYTF. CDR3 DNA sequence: TGCGCCAGCAGCTTGGAACAGCAAGCCCTCTATGGCTACACCTTC.

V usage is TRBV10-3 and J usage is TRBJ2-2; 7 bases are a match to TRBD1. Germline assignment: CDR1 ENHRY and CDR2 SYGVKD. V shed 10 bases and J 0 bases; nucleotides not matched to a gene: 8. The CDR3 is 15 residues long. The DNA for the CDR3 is TGTGCCACACGCAGGGACAGCGCGAACACCGGGGAGCTGTTTTTT. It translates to CATRRDSANTGELFF.

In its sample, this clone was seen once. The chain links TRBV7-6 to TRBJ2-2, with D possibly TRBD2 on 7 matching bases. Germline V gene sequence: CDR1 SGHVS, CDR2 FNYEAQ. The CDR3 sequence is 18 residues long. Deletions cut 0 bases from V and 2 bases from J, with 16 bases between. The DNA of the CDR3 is TGTGCCAGCAGCTTAGCGACGTGGGGGGGCTCTAACACCGGGGAGCTGTTTTTT. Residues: CASSLATWGGSNTGELFF.

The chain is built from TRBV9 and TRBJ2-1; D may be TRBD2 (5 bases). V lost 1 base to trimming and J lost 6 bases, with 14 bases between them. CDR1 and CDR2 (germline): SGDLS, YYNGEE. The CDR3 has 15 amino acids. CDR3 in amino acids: CASSVSTGIPNEQFF. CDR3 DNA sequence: TGTGCCAGCAGCGTATCAACGGGGATCCCCAATGAGCAGTTCTTC. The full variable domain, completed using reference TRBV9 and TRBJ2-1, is DSGVTQTPKHLITATGQRVTLRCSPRSGDLSVYWYQQSLDQGLQFLIQYYNGEERAKGNILERFSAQQFPDLHSELNLSSLELGDSALYFCASSVSTGIPNEQFFGPGTRLTVL.

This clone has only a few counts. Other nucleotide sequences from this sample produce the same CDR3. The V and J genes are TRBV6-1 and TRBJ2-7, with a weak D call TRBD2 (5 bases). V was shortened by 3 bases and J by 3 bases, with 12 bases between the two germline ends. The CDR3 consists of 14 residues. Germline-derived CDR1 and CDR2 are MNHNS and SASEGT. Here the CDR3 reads CASSETGSYYEQYF. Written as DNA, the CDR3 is TGTGCCAGCAGTGAGACGGGGTCGTACTACGAGCAGTACTTC.

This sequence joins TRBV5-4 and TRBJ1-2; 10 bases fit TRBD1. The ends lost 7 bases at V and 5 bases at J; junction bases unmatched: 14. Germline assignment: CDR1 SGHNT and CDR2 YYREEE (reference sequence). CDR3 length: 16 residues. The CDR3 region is CASGGDDMDRGYGYTF. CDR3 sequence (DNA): TGTGCCAGCGGAGGAGACGATATGGACAGGGGGTATGGCTACACCTTC.

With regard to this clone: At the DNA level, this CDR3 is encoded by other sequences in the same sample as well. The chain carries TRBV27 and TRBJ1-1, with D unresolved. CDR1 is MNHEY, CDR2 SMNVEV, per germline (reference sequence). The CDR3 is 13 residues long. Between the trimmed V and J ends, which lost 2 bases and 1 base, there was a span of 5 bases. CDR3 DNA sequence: TGTGCCAGCAGTTTAAGCGCGAACACTGAAGCTTTCTTT. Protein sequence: CASSLSANTEAFF.